A selection of T cell receptor beta chains follows, all from one sample in a study of blood T cells in healthy people across ages. TCRdb independently ran MiXCR on the 5' RACE reads; one entry per CDR3 protein. The sample consists of 750,000 or so distinct CDR3 sequences, 20% to 25% of them appearing once. This same sample was also taken into another study, of T cells of mothers and their children.

Specimen: blood. The receptors originated from a boy between 10 and 17 years old in good health. CDR3s include the opening cysteine and the closing phenylalanine or tryptophan. The order of the fields is V gene, D gene, J gene, clone size, CDR3 DNA, CDR3 protein. D genes are given only for firm matches. Not all rows give a size; the values are once, few, many and, for expanded clones, a class.

>TRBV7-2|-|TRBJ2-5|many
TGCGCCAGCAGCTTGGTGGGCGGAGGACAAGAGACCCAGTACTTC
CASSLVGGGQETQYF
>TRBV12-3/TRBV12-4|-|TRBJ2-1|few
TGTGCCAGCAGTTTCTACTCGTCAGGGCGGAACAATGAGCAGTTCTTC
CASSFYSSGRNNEQFF
>TRBV7-2|-|TRBJ2-7|few
TGTGCCAGCAGCGTCGGGGGCAAGGGGGTCCCTTACGAGCAGTACTTC
CASSVGGKGVPYEQYF
>TRBV5-6|-|TRBJ1-6|-
TGTGCCAGCAGCTTGGCGCCCGGACAGCTGAATTCACCCCTCCACTTT
CASSLAPGQLNSPLHF
>TRBV5-1|TRBD1|TRBJ2-4|-
TGCGCCAGCAGCCCGGAGACAGGGGCCAAAAACATTCAGTACTTC
CASSPETGAKNIQYF
>TRBV4-1|-|TRBJ1-1|few
TGCGCCACGAGGACGGGGGAACTGACTGAAGCTTTCTTT
CATRTGELTEAFF
>TRBV12-3/TRBV12-4|TRBD2|TRBJ2-7|-
TGTGCCAGCAGTCCTCCGGGACTAGCGACGTGGGAGCAGTACTTC
CASSPPGLATWEQYF
>TRBV4-2|TRBD1|TRBJ1-2|few
TGTGCCAGCAGCCGAACCGGGACAGGGCAGTATGGCTACACCTTC
CASSRTGTGQYGYTF
>TRBV6-2/TRBV6-3|-|TRBJ2-7|few
TGTGCCAGCAGTTCAACAGGTGCGCCCTACGAGCAGTACTTC
CASSSTGAPYEQYF
>TRBV9|-|TRBJ2-7|few
TGTGCCAGCAGCGACGGGTACTACGAGCAGTACTTC
CASSDGYYEQYF
>TRBV20-1|-|TRBJ2-5|-
TGCAGTGCTAGGGGGAACAGAAGACAAGAGACCCAGTACTTC
CSARGNRRQETQYF
>TRBV2|-|TRBJ2-5|-
TGTGCCAGCAGTGAGCAGGGGCTGGAGACCCAGTACTTC
CASSEQGLETQYF
>TRBV7-6|-|TRBJ2-3|-
TGTGCCAGCAGCTTAGAATGGGGGGGACAGATCACAGATACGCAGTATTTT
CASSLEWGGQITDTQYF
>TRBV29-1|TRBD1|TRBJ1-2|few
TGCAGCGTTGAAGATCAGGGGACAGGGGATGGCTACACCTTC
CSVEDQGTGDGYTF
>TRBV5-1|TRBD2|TRBJ2-3|-
TGCGCCAGCAGCTTGGTTGGGCTAGCGGGTATCCAGGGAGATACGCAGTATTTT
CASSLVGLAGIQGDTQYF
>TRBV4-1|-|TRBJ1-6|-
TGCGCCAGCAGCCAAGAGGGACGGTTGAATTCACCCCTCCACTTT
CASSQEGRLNSPLHF
>TRBV6-6|-|TRBJ1-6|few
TGTGCCAGCAAACCCCGACCTAATTCACCCCTCCACTTT
CASKPRPNSPLHF
>TRBV20-1|TRBD2|TRBJ2-1|few
TGCAGTGCTAGTAATAAGGGACTAGCTGTCCGTAAGAGGTCTTTCTTC
CSASNKGLAVRKRSFF
>TRBV29-1|-|TRBJ1-1|few
TGCAGCGTTGAAGGATTAGGAATTGAAGCTTTCTTT
CSVEGLGIEAFF
>TRBV6-1|-|TRBJ2-7|-
TGTGCCAGCAGTGACACGGCCGCCTACGAGCAGTACTTC
CASSDTAAYEQYF
>TRBV3-1|TRBD2|TRBJ2-7|few
TGTGCCAGCAGCCAGGGTCGGACTAGCGGGAGGTACGAGCAGTACTTC
CASSQGRTSGRYEQYF
>TRBV4-3|-|TRBJ2-7|few
TGCGCCAGCAGCCAAGATTTCGCCGACCACGAGCAGTACTTC
CASSQDFADHEQYF
>TRBV20-1|-|TRBJ2-7|-
TGCAGTGCTCCCCTAGACAGCAGTCGCCACGAGCAGTACTTC
CSAPLDSSRHEQYF
>TRBV6-5|TRBD1|TRBJ1-2|many
TGTGCCAGCAGTTACTCGGACAGGGGCGCGCGTGGCTACACCTTC
CASSYSDRGARGYTF
>TRBV12-3/TRBV12-4|TRBD2|TRBJ2-6|-
TGTGCCAGCAGTTTTAGTGGGAGGGCCCTCTCTGGGGCCAACGTCCTGACTTTC
CASSFSGRALSGANVLTF
>TRBV7-2|-|TRBJ2-2|few
TGTGCCAGCAGCCTCCTACAGGGACGGAACACCGGGGAGCTGTTTTTT
CASSLLQGRNTGELFF
>TRBV4-3|-|TRBJ2-2|-
TGCGCCAGCAGCCAAGATTTTACAGAGGGCGGGGAGCTGTTTTTT
CASSQDFTEGGELFF
>TRBV6-5|-|TRBJ1-6|-
TGTGCCAGCAGTTACTCAGAGGACACCACCCTGGGACCCAATTCACCCCTCCACTTT
CASSYSEDTTLGPNSPLHF
>TRBV4-2|-|TRBJ2-1|few
TGTGCCAGCAGCCTCCGTTCGGACCGCACCCCTGAGCAGTTCTTC
CASSLRSDRTPEQFF
>TRBV6-6|-|TRBJ2-1|-
TGTGCCAGCAGGGACCACGGAAGATACAATGAGCAGTTCTTC
CASRDHGRYNEQFF
>TRBV20-1|TRBD2|TRBJ2-3|-
TGCAGTGCTAGAAGGGGGGGACTAGCGACAGATACGCTGTATTTT
CSARRGGLATDTLYF
>TRBV10-3|-|TRBJ1-3|-
TGTGCCATCAGTGAGTCAAGGCCACAAGGAAACACCATATATTTT
CAISESRPQGNTIYF
>TRBV20-1|-|TRBJ1-1|-
TGCAGTGCTACAGCAGTCATGAACACTGAAGCTTTCTTT
CSATAVMNTEAFF
>TRBV3-1|TRBD1|TRBJ2-4|-
TGTGCCAGCAGCCAAGAGGCAGGGGGCGTCGGGATTCAGTACTTC
CASSQEAGGVGIQYF
>TRBV7-3|-|TRBJ1-3|-
TGTGCCAGCAGCTTAATGGGGGGGACTGGAAACACCATATATTTT
CASSLMGGTGNTIYF
>TRBV27|TRBD1|TRBJ2-7|-
TGTGCCAGCAGTAGACAGGGGGAAGGTTGGGCCTACGAGCAGTACTTC
CASSRQGEGWAYEQYF
>TRBV18|-|TRBJ1-4|few
TGTGCCAGCTCTCACCTACCGGGAGAGGCTGAAAAACTGTTTTTT
CASSHLPGEAEKLFF
>TRBV27|-|TRBJ2-7|few
TGTGCCAGCAGTTTTAGAGGGGAGCGATACGAGCAGTACTTC
CASSFRGERYEQYF
>TRBV7-9|-|TRBJ2-7|-
TGTGCCAGCAGCCCCCTCGGAGAAAGCTCCGAGCAGTACTTC
CASSPLGESSEQYF
>TRBV4-1|-|TRBJ1-1|-
TGCGCCAGCAGCCAAGAAGTTAAGGGCGGGATGAACACTGAAGCTTTCTTT
CASSQEVKGGMNTEAFF
>TRBV7-2|TRBD2|TRBJ2-7|-
TGTGCCAACAGCTTAGAAAGCGGGGGGGCCTACGAGCAGTACTTC
CANSLESGGAYEQYF
>TRBV7-3|TRBD2|TRBJ2-5|once
TGTGCCAGCAGCACAGCGGGACAAGAGACCCAGTACTTC
CASSTAGQETQYF
>TRBV2|TRBD1|TRBJ1-4|few
TGTGCCAGCAGTGACCTGGGGGACAGCAATGAAAAGCTGTTTTTT
CASSDLGDSNEKLFF
>TRBV7-2|TRBD1|TRBJ1-1|-
TGTGCCAGCAGTTCCGGGACAGGGTTCACTGAAGCTTTCTTT
CASSSGTGFTEAFF
>TRBV27|TRBD2|TRBJ2-7|-
TGTGCCAGCAGTTTTGCTAGCGGGAGTTCAAAGTCCTACGAGCAGTACTTC
CASSFASGSSKSYEQYF
>TRBV20-1|TRBD2|TRBJ2-7|few
TGCAGTGCTAGACTAGCGGGTCTGTACGAGCAGTACTTC
CSARLAGLYEQYF
>TRBV20-1|-|TRBJ1-2|-
TGCAGTGCTAGTGTCCTCCGGGATGGCTACACCTTC
CSASVLRDGYTF
>TRBV4-3|-|TRBJ1-1|many
TGCGCCAGCAGCCAAGACAGGGGAATGAACACTGAAGCTTTCTTT
CASSQDRGMNTEAFF
>TRBV20-1|-|TRBJ2-7|-
TGCAGTGCTAGACGCTTCGTGGGTGGGCAGTACTTC
CSARRFVGGQYF
>TRBV4-1|-|TRBJ2-5|-
TGCGCCAGCAGCCAAGGTCAAAACCAAGGGACCCAGTACTTC
CASSQGQNQGTQYF